This is a list of T cell receptor beta chains from one sample in a study of T cell repertoires in cytomegalovirus infection. The antigens of these receptors remain unknown. MiXCR, run by TCRdb on the reads, gives a single entry per CDR3 protein. The table lists fewer than 30,000 distinct CDR3 sequences, 22% of them singletons. The sequences come from CD8+ T cells from cultured PBMCs, collected from culture after CMV antigen stimulation. These TCRs come from a human donor in good health (CMV status not recorded). Some clones in this sample may be carry-over from other donors' samples. The CDR3 runs from the conserved cysteine through the conserved F or W. The order of the fields is D gene, clone size, V gene, J gene, CDR3 DNA, CDR3 protein. D genes are given only for firm matches. Only part of the rows carry a size: once, few, many, or a class if the clone is expanded.

>TRBD2|NA|TRBV20-1|TRBJ2-5
TGCAGTGCTAGTAAGGACAGGACTAGCGGCCAAGAGACCCAGTACTTC
CSASKDRTSGQETQYF
>NA|once|TRBV27|TRBJ2-3
TGTGCCAGCAGTGGACAGTTCACAGATACGCAGTATTTT
CASSGQFTDTQYF
>NA|few|TRBV12-3/TRBV12-4|TRBJ1-5
TGTGCCAGCAGTTCCGGGGCGAATAGCAATCAGCCCCAGCATTTT
CASSSGANSNQPQHF
>TRBD1|NA|TRBV5-4|TRBJ2-7
TGTGCCAGCAGCTTCCGGGACAGGGTTCACGAGCAGTACTTC
CASSFRDRVHEQYF
>NA|NA|TRBV10-3|TRBJ1-1
TGTGCCATCAGTGAGCCGAAAGACACTGAAGCTTTCTTT
CAISEPKDTEAFF
>NA|NA|TRBV4-3|TRBJ1-2
TGCGCCAGCAGCCAAGGGCAGGGATATGGCTACACCTTC
CASSQGQGYGYTF
>NA|NA|TRBV2|TRBJ1-2
TGTGCCAGCAGTCAATTAGTGGGTCCTCCGCAAAGGGGCTACACCTTC
CASSQLVGPPQRGYTF
>NA|few|TRBV7-6|TRBJ1-5
TGTGCCAGCAGCTTAGAGGCCCTGAATCAGCCCCAGCATTTT
CASSLEALNQPQHF
>NA|NA|TRBV4-1|TRBJ2-2
TGCGCCAGCAGCCAAGACCGGGAGCTGTTTTTT
CASSQDRELFF
>TRBD1|few|TRBV9|TRBJ1-1
TGTGCCAGCAGCCCCCCCGGGGCAGGGGGCCCTGAAGCTTTCTTT
CASSPPGAGGPEAFF
>NA|few|TRBV6-6|TRBJ1-1
TGTGCCAGCAGTTTGCTCGCTGAAGCTTTCTTT
CASSLLAEAFF
>NA|many|TRBV4-1|TRBJ2-5
TGCGCCAGCAGCCATAGTGCGGTTCGGGACTCCACGGGTGGCGAGACCCAGTACTTC
CASSHSAVRDSTGGETQYF
>TRBD1|few|TRBV7-6|TRBJ2-3
TGTGCCAGCAGCGGGACAGGGGGTCTGGTCACAGATACGCAGTATTTT
CASSGTGGLVTDTQYF
>NA|NA|TRBV12-3/TRBV12-4|TRBJ2-5
TGTGCCAGCAGTTTCATCTGGGGCGGTGCGGAGACCCAGTACTTC
CASSFIWGGAETQYF
>TRBD2|NA|TRBV24-1|TRBJ2-1
TGTGCCACCAGTGTGAGCGGGGAGGGTCTGGATGAGCAGTTCTTC
CATSVSGEGLDEQFF
>NA|NA|TRBV11-1|TRBJ2-7
TGTGCCAGCAGCGATAGTCGGCCCCGGGGGCACTACGAGCAGTACTTC
CASSDSRPRGHYEQYF
>NA|few|TRBV11-2|TRBJ1-1
TGTGCCAGCAGCTTAACAGGCAAGGACACTGAAGCTTTCTTT
CASSLTGKDTEAFF
>NA|few|TRBV20-1|TRBJ2-6
TGCAGTGCTAATGGGGCCAACGTCCTGACTTTC
CSANGANVLTF
>NA|many|TRBV11-2|TRBJ2-7
TGTGCCAGCAGCTTAGGACAGGTCTACGAGCAGTACTTC
CASSLGQVYEQYF
>NA|NA|TRBV2|TRBJ2-7
TGTGCCAGCAGTGAATCGGGCAGCAACTCCTACGAGCAGTACTTC
CASSESGSNSYEQYF
>TRBD1|few|TRBV12-3/TRBV12-4|TRBJ1-3
TGTGCCAGCACGACAGGGGCCTACTCTGGAAACACCATATATTTT
CASTTGAYSGNTIYF
>NA|NA|TRBV4-1|TRBJ2-1
TGCGCCAGCAGCCGCGATCTAGTCTCCGGTGAGCAGTTCTTC
CASSRDLVSGEQFF
>NA|many|TRBV28|TRBJ1-6
TGTGCCAGCAGAATAGGGGCAGGGTTTTCACCCCTCCACTTT
CASRIGAGFSPLHF
>NA|NA|TRBV7-6|TRBJ1-4
TGTGCCAGCAGGTCATCGGGAGCTAATGAAAAACTGTTTTTT
CASRSSGANEKLFF
>NA|NA|TRBV7-8|TRBJ1-1
TGTGTCAGCAGCTTAGATGGCAGGTCCCTGTGGACTGAAGCTTTCTTT
CVSSLDGRSLWTEAFF
>NA|few|TRBV19|TRBJ2-1
TGTGCCAGTAGTCCAGGGGGGACGATGAATGAGCAGTTCTTC
CASSPGGTMNEQFF
>TRBD2|many|TRBV7-3|TRBJ2-1
TGTGCCAGCAGCTTACGGCCTAGCGGGGGCCTCGGGAATGAGCAGTTCTTC
CASSLRPSGGLGNEQFF
>TRBD1|few|TRBV20-1|TRBJ1-2
TGCAGTGCTAGGCCGGAATCAGGGGGCCTTTATGGCTACACCTTC
CSARPESGGLYGYTF
>TRBD1|few|TRBV7-9|TRBJ1-4
TGTGCCAGCAGCCCCAGGGGGCGCACGGCTAATGAAAAACTGTTTTTT
CASSPRGRTANEKLFF
>NA|NA|TRBV4-3|TRBJ1-3
TGCGCCAGCAGCCAAGATACAGCTGCCGACACCATATATTTT
CASSQDTAADTIYF
>NA|NA|TRBV4-1|TRBJ1-1
TGCGCCAGCAGCCAAACAAGGGGATGGGGCACTGAAGCTTTCTTT
CASSQTRGWGTEAFF